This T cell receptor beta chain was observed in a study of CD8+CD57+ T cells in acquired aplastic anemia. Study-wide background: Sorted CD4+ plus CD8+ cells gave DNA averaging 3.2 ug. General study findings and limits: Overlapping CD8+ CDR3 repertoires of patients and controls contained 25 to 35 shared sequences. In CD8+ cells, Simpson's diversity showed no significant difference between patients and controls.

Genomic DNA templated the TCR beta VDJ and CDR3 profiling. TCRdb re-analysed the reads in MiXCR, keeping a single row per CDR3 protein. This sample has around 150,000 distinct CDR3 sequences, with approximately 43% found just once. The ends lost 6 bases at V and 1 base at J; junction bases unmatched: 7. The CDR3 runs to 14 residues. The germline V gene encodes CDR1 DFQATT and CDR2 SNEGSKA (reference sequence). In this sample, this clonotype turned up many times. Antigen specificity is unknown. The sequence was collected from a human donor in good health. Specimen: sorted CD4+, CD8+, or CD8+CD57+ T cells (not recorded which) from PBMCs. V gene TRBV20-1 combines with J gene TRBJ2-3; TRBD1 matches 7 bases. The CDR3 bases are TGCAGTGCCCGGGACAGTTCAGGCACAGATACGCAGTATTTT. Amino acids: CSARDSSGTDTQYF.